This T cell receptor (beta chain) was captured by sequencing in a study of a mutant IDH1 vaccine in newly diagnosed glioma. Overall study context: Those enrolled had earlier been treated with radiotherapy, temozolomide, or both, mostly both.

Trimming cost V 5 bases and J 0 bases; bases outside gene matches: 9. The CDR3 has 17 residues. Germline V lookup: CDR1 SGHVS, CDR2 FQNEAQ. Overall study findings and caveats: Any relationship between pseudoprogression and changes in top peripheral T cell clonotypes seemed absent.

As to time point: week 11, during vaccination. Each dose of the vaccine consisted of 300 ug of mutant IDH1 20-mer peptide, with topical imiquimod. Astrocytomas that were new, WHO grade 3 or 4, IDH1-mutant and ATRX-lost were present in the donors. Here immunoSEQ multiplex PCR was the method, and the copy in TCRdb shows in-frame clones only, minus some. The data hold 55,000 to 65,000 clones, with 75% to 90% observed a single time. About this clone: Antigen unknown.

The starting material was PBMCs, obtained from a glioma patient whose treatment included an IDH1 peptide vaccine. The chain employs TRBV7-8 and TRBJ1-5, with 8 bases matching TRBD1. The sequence was obtained from a man between 50 and 59 years old with glioma. The CDR3: CASSITGGGYSNQPQHF. The DNA of the CDR3 is TGTGCCAGCAGCATTACAGGGGGGGGTTATAGCAATCAGCCCCAGCATTTT.